These 28 T cell receptor beta chains were all obtained from the same sample, sequenced in a study of T cell responses to AZD1222 COVID-19 vaccine. Profiling relied on immunoSEQ multiplex PCR, and the TCRdb table lists in-frame clones only, not all of them. The data contain about 86,000 clones, roughly 90% of them singletons. The material was peripheral blood, obtained 28 days after the second AZD1222 dose. These receptor sequences come from an adult who received the AZD1222 COVID-19 vaccine.

The chain employs TRBV5-1 and TRBJ2-3; no firm D call. In germline, CDR1 is SGHRS, CDR2 YFSETQ. Trimming removed 4 bases from V and 7 bases from J, with 10 bases in between. The CDR3 has 12 amino acids. The CDR3 DNA follows: TGCGCCAGCAGCGTAAACCAAAATACGCAGTATTTT. Translation: CASSVNQNTQYF.

This chain uses TRBV27 with TRBJ1-5; D might be TRBD1 (5 bases). This CDR3 comprises 13 residues. CDR1 and CDR2 (germline): MNHEY, SMNVEV (reference sequence). Between the trimmed V and J ends, which lost 8 bases and 8 bases, there was a span of 16 bases. The CDR3 DNA reads as TGTGCCAGCGGCTGGGGGATGACGGAGCCCCAGCATTTT. Translation gives CASGWGMTEPQHF.

The chain couples TRBV5-1 to TRBJ2-2; 10 bases line up with TRBD2. The V segment lost 3 bases and the J segment 1 base; nucleotides outside the gene matches: 6. Looked up from germline, CDR1 is SGHRS and CDR2 is YFSETQ. This CDR3 region has 17 residues. The CDR3 is CASSSTLAGVNTGELFF. The CDR3 bases are TGCGCCAGCAGCTCCACCCTAGCGGGGGTGAACACCGGGGAGCTGTTTTTT.

The table lists this clone with a count of one. The V call is TRBV28, the J call TRBJ2-7, with D maybe TRBD1 (8 bases). Trimming stripped 2 bases from V and 4 bases from J, with 18 bases between. The CDR3 contains 16 residues. Germline assignment: CDR1 MDHEN and CDR2 SYDVKM. CDR3: CASSLHGQGGYYEQYF. In DNA, the CDR3 is TGTGCCAGCAGTTTACATGGACAGGGAGGGTATTACGAGCAGTACTTC. Full variable domain (outside the CDR3, taken from reference TRBV28 and TRBJ2-7): DVKVTQSSRYLVKRTGEKVFLECVQDMDHENMFWYRQDPGLGLRLIYFSYDVKMKEKGDIPEGYSVSREKKERFSLILESASTNQTSMYLCASSLHGQGGYYEQYFGPGTRLTVT.

V usage is TRBV6-5 and J usage is TRBJ1-1; 12 nucleotides line up with TRBD1. Germline V gene sequence: CDR1 MNHEY, CDR2 SVGAGI. V lost 6 bases and J lost 10; bases outside the gene matches: 9. The CDR3 runs to 14 residues. The CDR3 sequence is CASRGTGGAFGAFF. The CDR3 DNA reads as TGTGCCAGCAGGGGGACAGGGGGCGCCTTCGGAGCTTTCTTT.

This sequence joins TRBV6-5 and TRBJ2-7; D tentatively reads TRBD1 or TRBD2 (7 bases each). CDR1 and CDR2 from the germline V gene are MNHEY and SVGAGI. This CDR3 spans 14 amino acids. Deletions cut 4 bases from V and 2 bases from J, with 12 bases between. The CDR3 is CASSSGGGTYEQYF. The CDR3 DNA sequence: TGTGCCAGCAGTTCAGGGGGGGGCACCTACGAGCAGTACTTC.

The chain employs TRBV30 and TRBJ2-5; D gene uncertain. Germline V gene lookup returns CDR1 GTSNPN and CDR2 SVGIG (reference sequence). This CDR3 comprises 13 residues. V was cut by 0 bases and J by 4 bases, with 9 bases left in between. In DNA, the CDR3 is TGTGCCTGGAGTGTAAGGGTAGGAGAGACCCAGTACTTC. This gives the protein CAWSVRVGETQYF.

This clone was counted a single time. The chain combines TRBV5-1 with TRBJ1-1; D gene unclear. CDR3 length: 14 residues. V was trimmed by 3 bases and J by 0 bases, leaving 9 bases between them. CDR1 is SGHRS, CDR2 YFSETQ, per germline. This CDR3 reads CASSSRSMNTEAFF. CDR3 nucleotide sequence: TGCGCCAGCAGCTCCCGGTCCATGAACACTGAAGCTTTCTTT.

This clone occurred once. The chain has TRBV24-1 and TRBJ2-1; D is uncertain. Germline CDR1 reads KGHDR; CDR2 reads SFDVKD. The CDR3 runs to 12 residues. Trimming stripped 0 bases from V and 9 bases from J, with 5 bases between. In DNA, the CDR3 is TGTGCCACCAGTGATTTGAGGCGTGAGCAGTTCTTC. Its translation: CATSDLRREQFF.

The chain recombines TRBV2 with TRBJ1-5; 7 bases are shared with TRBD1. The CDR3 totals 13 residues. Looked up from germline, CDR1 is SNHLY and CDR2 is FYNNEI. Trimming took 6 bases from V and 6 from J; bases not matched to a gene: 5. The CDR3 DNA sequence: TGTGCCAGCAGGGTCAGGGGGGCTCAGCCCCAGCATTTT. Its protein is CASRVRGAQPQHF. The full variable domain, completed using reference TRBV2 and TRBJ1-5, is EPEVTQTPSHQVTQMGQEVILRCVPISNHLYFYWYRQILGQKVEFLVSFYNNEISEKSEIFDDQFSVERPDGSNFTLKIRSTKLEDSAMYFCASRVRGAQPQHFGDGTRLSIL.

This chain links TRBV24-1 with TRBJ2-3, with a weak D call TRBD2 (6 bases). The CDR3 contains 15 residues. The germline V and J ends were trimmed by 4 bases and 0 bases, with 10 bases remaining between them. Germline loops: CDR1 KGHDR, CDR2 SFDVKD. In DNA form, the CDR3 reads TGTGCCACCAGTGACCCCGGGACTAGCACAGATACGCAGTATTTT. Translated: CATSDPGTSTDTQYF.

This sequence joins TRBV6-5 and TRBJ1-2; TRBD1 is a possible D gene (6 bases). The V gene's germline CDR1 is MNHEY and CDR2 SVGAGI. The CDR3 consists of 14 residues. V was cut by 2 bases and J by 2 bases, with 9 bases left in between. Here the CDR3 DNA reads TGTGCCAGCAGTTACCACAGGGAGAACTATGGCTACACCTTC. As protein: CASSYHRENYGYTF.

The chain employs TRBV7-2 and TRBJ2-2; TRBD2 might be the D (5 bases). Germline lookup yields CDR1 SGHTA and CDR2 FQGNSA. The CDR3 covers 14 residues. The V end lost 7 bases, the J end lost 0 bases, and 9 bases lay between the germline ends. CDR3 DNA: TGTGCCAGCAAGAGGGTTTCGAACACCGGGGAGCTGTTTTTT. This translates into CASKRVSNTGELFF.

J is TRBJ1-5 and V is TRBV19; D ambiguous. V lost 4 bases and J lost 5, with 12 bases in between. Germline V gene data show CDR1 as LNHDA and CDR2 as SQIVND (reference sequence). This CDR3 spans 14 amino acids. The CDR3 region is CASSTPRRDQPQHF. The CDR3 coding sequence is TGTGCCAGTAGTACCCCACGCCGGGATCAGCCCCAGCATTTT.

This chain uses TRBV11-3 with TRBJ2-3; weak D call: TRBD2 (7 bases). Looked up from germline, CDR1 is SGHNT and CDR2 is YENEEA. This CDR3 comprises 15 residues. V was pared by 7 bases and J by 9 bases, with 23 bases between. The CDR3, as DNA: TGTGCCAGCAAGGAATGGGGGGGGCCGCAGGACACGCAGTATTTT. Translating gives CASKEWGGPQDTQYF.

This chain uses TRBV2 with TRBJ1-3; weak D call: TRBD1 (5 bases). CDR3 size: 17 residues. The germline V and J ends were trimmed by 7 bases and 0 bases, with 19 bases remaining between them. Germline V gene lookup returns CDR1 SNHLY and CDR2 FYNNEI. CDR3 coding DNA: TGTGCCAGCATTGCCAGGGAGTCAGGCTACTCTGGAAACACCATATATTTT. Its protein product is CASIARESGYSGNTIYF. Supplemented by reference TRBV2 and TRBJ1-3, the full variable domain reads EPEVTQTPSHQVTQMGQEVILRCVPISNHLYFYWYRQILGQKVEFLVSFYNNEISEKSEIFDDQFSVERPDGSNFTLKIRSTKLEDSAMYFCASIARESGYSGNTIYFGEGSWLTVV.

This clone was recorded only once. The chain links TRBV5-4 to TRBJ2-6, with D possibly TRBD1 on 5 matching bases. Germline V gene sequence: CDR1 SGHNT, CDR2 YYREEE (reference sequence). This CDR3 has 16 residues. Trimming removed 3 bases from V and 0 bases from J, with 10 bases in between. The CDR3 protein is CASSWGLDSGANVLTF. Written as DNA, the CDR3 is TGTGCCAGCAGCTGGGGCCTGGACTCTGGGGCCAACGTCCTGACTTTC. Full variable domain (remainder filled in from reference TRBV5-4 and TRBJ2-6): ETGVTQSPTHLIKTRGQQVTLRCSSQSGHNTVSWYQQALGQGPQFIFQYYREEENGRGNFPPRFSGLQFPNYSSELNVNALELDDSALYLCASSWGLDSGANVLTFGAGSRLTVL.

This clone was seen a few times. The V gene is TRBV6-5, the J gene TRBJ1-1; D is ambiguous. The germline V and J ends were trimmed by 3 bases and 5 bases, with 10 bases remaining between them. CDR3 length equals 13 residues. Germline assignment: CDR1 MNHEY and CDR2 SVGAGI. The CDR3 is CASSYSTGTEAFF. CDR3 in DNA: TGTGCCAGCAGTTATAGCACGGGAACTGAAGCTTTCTTT.

V is TRBV28 and J is TRBJ2-1, with TRBD2 matching 10 bases. Germline lookup yields CDR1 MDHEN and CDR2 SYDVKM. V was clipped by 5 bases and J by 3 bases; unmatched bases: 1. The CDR3 spans 14 residues. CDR3 residues: CASSRLAGYNEQFF. For the CDR3, the DNA is TGTGCCAGCAGTAGACTAGCGGGCTACAATGAGCAGTTCTTC.

This clone was counted between two and nine times. The genes are TRBV5-4 and TRBJ1-6; weak D call: TRBD1 (5 bases). Germline V gene data show CDR1 as SGHNT and CDR2 as YYREEE (reference sequence). Trimming cost V 4 bases and J 15 bases, with 23 bases left between them. The CDR3 covers 15 residues. CDR3: CASSPTRGPSGGLHF. The CDR3 nucleotides read TGTGCCAGCAGCCCAACACGGGGCCCTTCGGGGGGCCTCCACTTT.

This sequence joins TRBV28 and TRBJ1-5, with TRBD1 matching over 7 bases. Germline V lookup: CDR1 MDHEN, CDR2 SYDVKM. Trimming cost V 5 bases and J 2 bases; bases outside gene matches: 6. This CDR3 has 15 residues. CDR3 in DNA: TGTGCCAGCAGTCCGAACAGGGGTGGCAATCAGCCCCAGCATTTT. Translating it yields CASSPNRGGNQPQHF.

Turning to this clone: An end of the junction differs from the germline gene, which may be a read error. V and J are TRBV4-1 and TRBJ2-5; the D gene is possibly TRBD2 (5 bases). Germline CDR1 and CDR2: MGHRA and YSYEKL. This CDR3 has 15 residues. Here the CDR3 DNA reads TGCGTCAGCAGCCAGCAGATGGGAGTGCGGGAGACCCAGTACTTC. Its translation: CVSSQQMGVRETQYF.

The chain recombines TRBV6-6 with TRBJ2-5; 7 positions match TRBD1. The CDR3 extends over 15 amino acids. Germline loops: CDR1 MNHNY, CDR2 SVGAGI (reference sequence). The trim removed 4 bases at V and 4 bases at J, leaving 9 bases unmatched. The CDR3 nucleotides read TGTGCCAGCAGTTCGACAGGGATACAGGGAGAGACCCAGTACTTC. It encodes CASSSTGIQGETQYF.

The chain carries TRBV25-1 and TRBJ2-7; perhaps TRBD1 as D (6 bases). Germline loops: CDR1 MGHDK, CDR2 SYGVNS. The CDR3 runs 12 residues. V gave up 2 bases and J gave up 5 bases, with 7 bases separating them. This CDR3 is CASSEPGDEQYF. The CDR3 coding sequence is TGTGCCAGCAGTGAACCAGGGGACGAGCAGTACTTC.

This chain links TRBV7-8 with TRBJ1-1; D is possibly TRBD1 (5 bases). This CDR3 is 13 amino acids long. Germline V gives CDR1 SGHVS, CDR2 FQNEAQ. V lost 5 bases and J lost 3, with 10 bases in between. The CDR3, as DNA: TGTGCCAGCAGCCCGGGGCAACACACTGAAGCTTTCTTT. This encodes CASSPGQHTEAFF.

The V and J genes are TRBV29-1 and TRBJ2-1, with D unclear. The CDR3 consists of 12 residues. Looked up from germline, CDR1 is SQVTM and CDR2 is ANQGSEA. The ends were cut back, 7 bases at V and 10 bases at J, with 17 bases in the middle. CDR3 DNA sequence: TGCAGCGCCCGGTTGGTGGGAACGGAGCAGTTCTTC. It translates to CSARLVGTEQFF.

This CDR3 reads CAWAGGRSSPLHF. The CDR3 DNA is TGTGCCTGGGCAGGGGGCAGGAGTTCACCCCTCCACTTT. This rearrangement joins TRBV30 to TRBJ1-6; TRBD1 agrees at 8 bases. This CDR3 comprises 13 residues. The ends lost 5 bases at V and 9 bases at J; junction bases unmatched: 6. The germline V gene has CDR1 GTSNPN and CDR2 SVGIG (reference sequence).

This clone appeared a few times. V gene TRBV6-1 combines with J gene TRBJ1-1; the match to TRBD1 covers 9 bases. Germline values: CDR1 MNHNS, CDR2 SASEGT. The CDR3 extends over 16 amino acids. Trimming cost V 3 bases and J 4 bases; bases outside gene matches: 9. The CDR3 here is CASSDEDGTGSTEAFF. The CDR3 DNA follows: TGTGCCAGCAGTGACGAGGACGGGACAGGGTCCACTGAAGCTTTCTTT.